Listed below are T cell receptor beta chains from one sample, sequenced in a study of radiotherapy plus CTLA-4 blockade in lung cancer. Data came from immunoSEQ multiplex PCR; TCRdb stores just in-frame clones and leaves some out. Of approximately 32,000 clones listed, 65% to 75% are singletons. Material: peripheral blood, obtained from a patient treated with radiotherapy plus ipilimumab. These receptors originate from a human donor with non-small cell lung cancer who had stable disease on radiotherapy plus ipilimumab. Each CDR3 is given with its conserved first and last residue. The D gene is left open where the match is weak. Size values are once, few and many counts, or a class for expanded clones, and some rows have none.

clone size	V gene	J gene	D gene	CDR3 DNA	CDR3 protein
NA	TRBV6-5	TRBJ1-2	TRBD1	TGTGCCAGCAGTCCTTCACAGGGGGCTCCAGTCGTCTACACCTTC	CASSPSQGAPVVYTF
NA	TRBV7-8	TRBJ2-7	TRBD2	TGTGCCAGCAGCTTAGGACTAGCCCTTACCTACGAGCAGTACTTC	CASSLGLALTYEQYF
NA	TRBV27	TRBJ1-4	TRBD1	TGTGCCAGCAGTCCTAGGACAGGGATTGAAAAACTGTTTTTT	CASSPRTGIEKLFF
NA	TRBV19	TRBJ1-3	NA	TGTGCCAGTAGTACCGGGACAAACTCTGGAAACACCATATATTTT	CASSTGTNSGNTIYF
few	TRBV19	TRBJ1-4	TRBD1	TGTGCCAGTAGCGACAGGGGAGGGGGTGAAAAACTGTTTTTT	CASSDRGGGEKLFF
few	TRBV18	TRBJ2-1	NA	TGTGCCAGCTCACCTCAGGGTATTGAGCAGTTCTTC	CASSPQGIEQFF
once	TRBV14	TRBJ2-1	NA	TGTGCCAGCAGCCTGAACAATGAGCAGTTCTTC	CASSLNNEQFF
NA	TRBV9	TRBJ2-1	NA	TGTGCCAGCAGCGTTGGCCCCGGGAACAATGAGCAGTTCTTC	CASSVGPGNNEQFF
NA	TRBV14	TRBJ1-2	NA	TGTGCCAGCAGCCAAGTAAATTCAGCCTATGGCTACACCTTC	CASSQVNSAYGYTF
NA	TRBV5-1	TRBJ2-6	TRBD2	TGCGCCAGCAAAGCGGGAGGCCTCCGGAGTGGGGCCAACGTCCTGACTTTC	CASKAGGLRSGANVLTF
NA	TRBV6-4	TRBJ2-1	NA	TGTGCCAGCAGTCAGGAGGAGCACCGAACCCAGTTCTTC	CASSQEEHRTQFF
NA	TRBV4-2	TRBJ1-3	TRBD1	TGTGCCAGCAGCCATCCTTCTAGGGGGCAGGGGTGGTTTGGAAACACCATATATTTT	CASSHPSRGQGWFGNTIYF
NA	TRBV6-6	TRBJ2-3	NA	TGTGCCAGCAGCCCCTTCTCTAGCGACAGCACAGATACGCAGTATTTT	CASSPFSSDSTDTQYF
NA	TRBV7-2	TRBJ1-1	TRBD1	TGTGCCAGCAGATCGACAGGGGTTGGCACTGAAGCTTTCTTT	CASRSTGVGTEAFF
few	TRBV18	TRBJ2-2	NA	TGTGCCAGCTCACCCTCGAACTCAGGACGGATCACCGGGGAGCTGTTTTTT	CASSPSNSGRITGELFF
NA	TRBV5-5	TRBJ2-3	TRBD2	TGTGCCAGCAGTCCAGATAGCGGGGCCCAGGGGGATACGCAGTATTTT	CASSPDSGAQGDTQYF
NA	TRBV28	TRBJ2-4	TRBD1	TGTGCCAGCAGTGGACAACCTAGGGGGCGGCTCGGAATTTACAAAAACATTCAGTACTTC	CASSGQPRGRLGIYKNIQYF
NA	TRBV5-6	TRBJ1-2	NA	TGTGCCAGCAGCTTCCTAGGGTCGTTAAACTATGGCTACACCTTC	CASSFLGSLNYGYTF
NA	TRBV11-2	TRBJ2-3	NA	TGTGCCAGCAGCTTAGTACTCAGCACAGATACGCAGTATTTT	CASSLVLSTDTQYF
once	TRBV5-1	TRBJ2-2	TRBD1	TGCGCCAGCAGCACCGACAGGGTACCCGGGGAGCTGTTTTTT	CASSTDRVPGELFF
NA	TRBV27	TRBJ2-3	NA	TGTGCCAGCAGTTTATCAGACACAGATACGCAGTATTTT	CASSLSDTDTQYF
NA	TRBV5-1	TRBJ2-1	TRBD2	TGCGCCAGCAGATCGAGACCGACTGCGGGAGTATCCTACAATGAGCAGTTCTTC	CASRSRPTAGVSYNEQFF
NA	TRBV2	TRBJ1-4	NA	TGTGCCAGCAGTGAAATAAAAGGGGGGGCTCGGGAAAAACTGTTTTTT	CASSEIKGGAREKLFF
medium-sized	TRBV18	TRBJ1-4	NA	TGTGCCAGCTCACCACCGGGGAGGGAACTGTTTTTT	CASSPPGRELFF
NA	TRBV6-1	TRBJ2-3	NA	TGTGCCAGCAATGCCTTGGGGACTAGCACAGATACGCAGTATTTT	CASNALGTSTDTQYF
NA	TRBV10-3	TRBJ2-1	TRBD2	TGTGCCACCGAGGCTTGGGGCGGGAGGCAAAGGAATGAGCAGTTCTTC	CATEAWGGRQRNEQFF
few	TRBV20-1	TRBJ1-1	NA	TGCAGTGCTAGGGTTAGCACTGAAGCTTTCTTT	CSARVSTEAFF
NA	TRBV7-2	TRBJ2-1	TRBD2	TGTGCCAGCAGCTTAGCAGGACTAGCGGGAGATGAGCAGTTCTTC	CASSLAGLAGDEQFF
NA	TRBV28	TRBJ1-5	TRBD1	TGTGCCGAAACGGAGACAGGGAATCAGCCCCAGCATTTT	CAETETGNQPQHF
NA	TRBV7-3	TRBJ2-1	TRBD2	TGTGCCAGCAGCGTAGGACTAGCGGGAGTTATGCATGAGCAGTTCTTC	CASSVGLAGVMHEQFF
few	TRBV19	TRBJ2-4	NA	TGTGCCAGTAGTGCCCAGCCGGGGCTAGCCAAAAACATTCAGTACTTC	CASSAQPGLAKNIQYF